These T cell receptor beta chains were read from a single sample in a study of cytomegalovirus exposure and HLA in healthy donors. Clones were read by immunoSEQ multiplex PCR, and TCRdb kept only the in-frame ones, dropping some. The sample comprises about 180,000 clones, roughly 75% of which are singletons, and under 2% rests with the top ten. Sequencing was performed on PBMCs. These receptor sequences come from a woman in her twenties or thirties in good health and CMV-seronegative. CDR3s include the opening cysteine and the closing phenylalanine or tryptophan. A D gene is named only where the DNA matches it firmly. Not all rows give a size; the values are once, few, many and, for expanded clones, a class.

J gene: TRBJ2-7
clone size: once
V gene: TRBV7-2
D gene: TRBD1
CDR3 protein: CASSQRQGWVGYF
CDR3 DNA: TGTGCCAGCAGCCAGCGACAGGGTTGGGTGGGGTACTTC

J gene: TRBJ2-5
clone size: -
V gene: TRBV7-3
D gene: TRBD2
CDR3 protein: CASSLTRVGEGTQYF
CDR3 DNA: TGTGCCAGCAGCTTAACGAGAGTGGGGGAGGGGACCCAGTACTTC

J gene: TRBJ2-2
clone size: -
V gene: TRBV5-1
D gene: TRBD2
CDR3 protein: CASSLRLADTGELFF
CDR3 DNA: TGCGCCAGCAGCTTGAGACTAGCGGACACCGGGGAGCTGTTTTTT

J gene: TRBJ2-5
clone size: -
V gene: TRBV7-3
D gene: -
CDR3 protein: CASSVRGRETQYF
CDR3 DNA: TGTGCCAGCAGCGTCCGGGGGAGAGAGACCCAGTACTTC

J gene: TRBJ2-3
clone size: -
V gene: TRBV7-9
D gene: -
CDR3 protein: CASSPTVTYTDTQYF
CDR3 DNA: TGTGCCAGCAGCCCGACAGTCACCTACACAGATACGCAGTATTTT

J gene: TRBJ1-2
clone size: -
V gene: TRBV14
D gene: -
CDR3 protein: CASSQVLTPSYGYTF
CDR3 DNA: TGTGCCAGCAGCCAAGTTTTAACACCATCCTATGGCTACACCTTC

J gene: TRBJ1-2
clone size: -
V gene: TRBV4-1
D gene: TRBD1
CDR3 protein: CASSQDGRGRDGYTF
CDR3 DNA: TGCGCCAGCAGCCAAGATGGCAGGGGGCGCGATGGCTACACCTTC

J gene: TRBJ1-4
clone size: -
V gene: TRBV4-3
D gene: -
CDR3 protein: CASSPLGGGEEKLFF
CDR3 DNA: TGCGCCAGCAGCCCCCTGGGAGGGGGTGAGGAAAAACTGTTTTTT

J gene: TRBJ2-1
clone size: -
V gene: TRBV10-2
D gene: -
CDR3 protein: CASGLVEQFF
CDR3 DNA: TGCGCCAGCGGCCTAGTTGAGCAGTTCTTC

J gene: TRBJ1-6
clone size: -
V gene: TRBV7-3
D gene: TRBD1
CDR3 protein: CASSSQGTGVGSPLHF
CDR3 DNA: TGTGCCAGCAGCTCCCAAGGGACAGGGGTTGGATCACCCCTCCACTTT

J gene: TRBJ2-4
clone size: -
V gene: TRBV30
D gene: -
CDR3 protein: CAWNRGIAKNIQYF
CDR3 DNA: TGTGCCTGGAATAGGGGGATCGCCAAAAACATTCAGTACTTC

J gene: TRBJ2-7
clone size: -
V gene: TRBV15
D gene: -
CDR3 protein: CATSRDFSYEQYF
CDR3 DNA: TGTGCCACCAGCCGGGACTTCTCCTACGAGCAGTACTTC

J gene: TRBJ2-7
clone size: -
V gene: TRBV4-1
D gene: -
CDR3 protein: CASSQEGTGSGASYEQYF
CDR3 DNA: TGCGCCAGCAGCCAAGAAGGCACAGGGAGCGGGGCCTCCTACGAGCAGTACTTC

J gene: TRBJ1-5
clone size: -
V gene: TRBV7-6
D gene: -
CDR3 protein: CASSLGQDQPQHF
CDR3 DNA: TGTGCCAGCAGCTTAGGCCAGGATCAGCCCCAGCATTTT

J gene: TRBJ1-5
clone size: -
V gene: TRBV25-1
D gene: TRBD1
CDR3 protein: CATSGQGNNQPQHF
CDR3 DNA: TGTGCCACTTCGGGACAGGGGAACAATCAGCCCCAGCATTTT

J gene: TRBJ1-6
clone size: once
V gene: TRBV9
D gene: TRBD1
CDR3 protein: CASSEGQGRSYNSPLHF
CDR3 DNA: TGTGCCAGCAGCGAGGGACAGGGTAGGTCCTATAATTCACCCCTCCACTTT

J gene: TRBJ2-1
clone size: -
V gene: TRBV6-1
D gene: TRBD2
CDR3 protein: CASTRGGRCNEQFF
CDR3 DNA: TGTGCCAGCACGCGGGGGGGCCGGTGCAATGAGCAGTTCTTC

J gene: TRBJ2-7
clone size: -
V gene: TRBV5-3
D gene: -
CDR3 protein: CARSLSVGGRGEQYF
CDR3 DNA: TGTGCCAGAAGCTTGTCGGTGGGTGGTCGGGGCGAGCAGTACTTC

J gene: TRBJ2-3
clone size: -
V gene: TRBV19
D gene: TRBD2
CDR3 protein: CASSILAGGVPTDTQYF
CDR3 DNA: TGTGCCAGTAGTATACTAGCGGGGGGAGTCCCCACAGATACGCAGTATTTT

J gene: TRBJ2-1
clone size: -
V gene: TRBV5-1
D gene: TRBD2
CDR3 protein: CASSLGLAGNEQFF
CDR3 DNA: TGCGCCAGCAGCTTGGGACTAGCCGGTAATGAGCAGTTCTTC

J gene: TRBJ2-1
clone size: once
V gene: TRBV5-4
D gene: TRBD1
CDR3 protein: CASSLPDRGRNEQFF
CDR3 DNA: TGTGCCAGCAGCTTGCCGGACAGGGGGCGAAATGAGCAGTTCTTC

J gene: TRBJ1-2
clone size: once
V gene: TRBV7-2
D gene: TRBD1
CDR3 protein: CASSLGTANLRTGYGYTF
CDR3 DNA: TGTGCCAGCAGCTTAGGCACCGCTAATCTACGGACAGGGTACGGCTACACCTTC

J gene: TRBJ1-3
clone size: -
V gene: TRBV4-2
D gene: -
CDR3 protein: CASSQGGSHSSGNTIYF
CDR3 DNA: TGTGCCAGCAGCCAAGGTGGCAGCCACAGCTCTGGAAACACCATATATTTT

J gene: TRBJ1-2
clone size: -
V gene: TRBV4-1
D gene: -
CDR3 protein: CASSQDFQEGYGYTF
CDR3 DNA: TGCGCCAGCAGCCAAGATTTCCAGGAGGGGTATGGCTACACCTTC

J gene: TRBJ2-5
clone size: -
V gene: TRBV7-3
D gene: -
CDR3 protein: CASSLGPRETQYF
CDR3 DNA: TGTGCCAGCAGCTTAGGTCCCCGGGAGACCCAGTACTTC

J gene: TRBJ2-7
clone size: -
V gene: TRBV2
D gene: TRBD1
CDR3 protein: CASRTGTGNPYEQYF
CDR3 DNA: TGTGCCAGCAGGACCGGGACAGGGAACCCCTACGAGCAGTACTTC

J gene: TRBJ1-2
clone size: -
V gene: TRBV25-1
D gene: -
CDR3 protein: CASSSGHGYTF
CDR3 DNA: TGTGCCAGCAGCTCAGGGCATGGCTACACCTTC

J gene: TRBJ2-7
clone size: -
V gene: TRBV18
D gene: TRBD1
CDR3 protein: CASSPDRGQGEQYF
CDR3 DNA: TGTGCCAGCTCACCTGACAGGGGGCAAGGCGAGCAGTACTTC

J gene: TRBJ1-3
clone size: -
V gene: TRBV2
D gene: -
CDR3 protein: CASSVTSNSGNTIYF
CDR3 DNA: TGTGCCAGCAGTGTTACATCGAACTCTGGAAACACCATATATTTT

J gene: TRBJ1-5
clone size: -
V gene: TRBV4-1
D gene: -
CDR3 protein: CASSQQGSAQPQHF
CDR3 DNA: TGCGCCAGCAGCCAACAGGGAAGTGCTCAGCCCCAGCATTTT

J gene: TRBJ2-1
clone size: -
V gene: TRBV7-6
D gene: TRBD1
CDR3 protein: CASSLRTGAYNEQFF
CDR3 DNA: TGTGCCAGCAGCCTAAGGACAGGGGCCTACAATGAGCAGTTCTTC

J gene: TRBJ2-6
clone size: -
V gene: TRBV5-1
D gene: -
CDR3 protein: CASSPPRNSGANVLTF
CDR3 DNA: TGCGCCAGCAGCCCACCGAGAAACTCTGGGGCCAACGTCCTGACTTTC

J gene: TRBJ1-2
clone size: few
V gene: TRBV5-5
D gene: -
CDR3 protein: CASSYPRGNDYGYTF
CDR3 DNA: TGTGCCAGCAGCTACCCTCGAGGGAACGACTATGGCTACACCTTC

J gene: TRBJ2-1
clone size: -
V gene: TRBV7-9
D gene: TRBD2
CDR3 protein: CASRDSGGKDEQFF
CDR3 DNA: TGTGCCAGCAGGGATAGCGGGGGAAAGGATGAGCAGTTCTTC

J gene: TRBJ1-3
clone size: -
V gene: TRBV2
D gene: -
CDR3 protein: CASSAGRNTIYF
CDR3 DNA: TGTGCCAGCAGTGCGGGAAGAAACACCATATATTTT

J gene: TRBJ1-4
clone size: -
V gene: TRBV7-8
D gene: TRBD1
CDR3 protein: CASSHRGQGYEKLFF
CDR3 DNA: TGTGCCAGCAGTCACCGGGGACAGGGGTATGAAAAACTGTTTTTT

J gene: TRBJ1-1
clone size: once
V gene: TRBV2
D gene: TRBD1
CDR3 protein: CASSERQGNTEAFF
CDR3 DNA: TGTGCCAGCAGTGAGCGACAGGGGAACACTGAAGCTTTCTTT

J gene: TRBJ1-2
clone size: -
V gene: TRBV2
D gene: -
CDR3 protein: CASGGANYGYTF
CDR3 DNA: TGTGCCAGCGGAGGGGCTAACTATGGCTACACCTTC

J gene: TRBJ1-5
clone size: -
V gene: TRBV7-2
D gene: TRBD1
CDR3 protein: CASSGRGNQPQHF
CDR3 DNA: TGTGCCAGCAGCGGCAGGGGGAATCAGCCCCAGCATTTT

J gene: TRBJ2-7
clone size: -
V gene: TRBV9
D gene: -
CDR3 protein: CASSPSWRSEQYF
CDR3 DNA: TGTGCCAGCAGCCCCAGTTGGAGGTCCGAGCAGTACTTC

J gene: TRBJ2-5
clone size: few
V gene: TRBV6-5
D gene: TRBD1
CDR3 protein: CASSYGTGGAETQYF
CDR3 DNA: TGTGCCAGCAGTTACGGGACAGGGGGCGCAGAGACCCAGTACTTC

J gene: TRBJ2-1
clone size: -
V gene: TRBV7-2
D gene: -
CDR3 protein: CASSLDLAPYNEQFF
CDR3 DNA: TGTGCCAGCAGCTTAGACCTAGCCCCTTACAATGAGCAGTTCTTC

J gene: TRBJ2-3
clone size: -
V gene: TRBV6-1
D gene: TRBD1
CDR3 protein: CASRLGRQGGDTQYF
CDR3 DNA: TGTGCCAGCAGGTTGGGACGACAGGGGGGAGATACGCAGTATTTT

J gene: TRBJ2-7
clone size: -
V gene: TRBV5-1
D gene: TRBD2
CDR3 protein: CASSLQLAGSYLGYEQYF
CDR3 DNA: TGCGCCAGCAGCTTACAACTAGCGGGGTCCTATCTGGGCTACGAGCAGTACTTC

J gene: TRBJ2-6
clone size: -
V gene: TRBV19
D gene: -
CDR3 protein: CASSIGRPSGANVLTF
CDR3 DNA: TGTGCCAGTAGTATAGGCAGGCCCTCTGGGGCCAACGTCCTGACTTTC

J gene: TRBJ2-5
clone size: few
V gene: TRBV6-1
D gene: TRBD2
CDR3 protein: CASREGLAEETQYF
CDR3 DNA: TGTGCCAGCAGGGAGGGACTAGCGGAAGAGACCCAGTACTTC

J gene: TRBJ1-2
clone size: -
V gene: TRBV4-1
D gene: -
CDR3 protein: CASSQETRSNYGYTF
CDR3 DNA: TGCGCCAGCAGCCAAGAGACGAGGTCTAACTATGGCTACACCTTC

J gene: TRBJ2-3
clone size: -
V gene: TRBV10-1
D gene: TRBD2
CDR3 protein: CASSPSWVAGGSDTQYF
CDR3 DNA: TGCGCCAGCAGTCCCTCTTGGGTGGCGGGGGGCTCAGATACGCAGTATTTT

J gene: TRBJ2-5
clone size: -
V gene: TRBV7-3
D gene: -
CDR3 protein: CASSKTREETQYF
CDR3 DNA: TGTGCCAGCAGCAAAACGCGGGAAGAGACCCAGTACTTC

J gene: TRBJ1-4
clone size: -
V gene: TRBV4-2
D gene: -
CDR3 protein: CASSPDSATNEKLFF
CDR3 DNA: TGTGCCAGCAGCCCCGACAGTGCAACTAATGAAAAACTGTTTTTT

J gene: TRBJ1-2
clone size: -
V gene: TRBV5-1
D gene: TRBD1
CDR3 protein: CASSSGQSKDYGYTF
CDR3 DNA: TGCGCCAGCAGCTCGGGACAGTCAAAGGACTATGGCTACACCTTC

J gene: TRBJ2-7
clone size: -
V gene: TRBV4-2
D gene: TRBD1
CDR3 protein: CASSQDGTGTYEQYF
CDR3 DNA: TGTGCCAGCAGCCAAGACGGGACAGGGACGTACGAGCAGTACTTC

J gene: TRBJ1-5
clone size: -
V gene: TRBV11-2
D gene: -
CDR3 protein: CASSRGGNSNQPQHF
CDR3 DNA: TGTGCCAGCAGCCGGGGGGGGAATAGCAATCAGCCCCAGCATTTT

J gene: TRBJ1-5
clone size: -
V gene: TRBV5-6
D gene: TRBD1
CDR3 protein: CASSSQGQGIQPQHF
CDR3 DNA: TGTGCCAGCAGCTCCCAGGGACAGGGGATTCAGCCCCAGCATTTT

J gene: TRBJ2-2
clone size: -
V gene: TRBV10-1
D gene: -
CDR3 protein: CASSESTRPLGGELFF
CDR3 DNA: TGCGCCAGCAGTGAGTCGACCAGGCCCTTAGGCGGGGAGCTGTTTTTT

J gene: TRBJ2-7
clone size: -
V gene: TRBV15
D gene: TRBD1
CDR3 protein: CATSRVGTGAYEQYF
CDR3 DNA: TGTGCCACCAGCAGAGTCGGGACAGGGGCCTACGAGCAGTACTTC

J gene: TRBJ2-1
clone size: -
V gene: TRBV27
D gene: TRBD1
CDR3 protein: CASSHNRGNEQFF
CDR3 DNA: TGTGCCAGCAGTCACAACAGGGGGAATGAGCAGTTCTTC

J gene: TRBJ1-2
clone size: -
V gene: TRBV29-1
D gene: -
CDR3 protein: CSGGAGEGVHYGYTF
CDR3 DNA: TGCAGCGGTGGGGCTGGGGAGGGGGTTCACTATGGCTACACCTTC

J gene: TRBJ1-1
clone size: -
V gene: TRBV27
D gene: TRBD1
CDR3 protein: CASSSRQGSEAFF
CDR3 DNA: TGTGCCAGCAGTTCAAGACAGGGTTCTGAAGCTTTCTTT

J gene: TRBJ1-1
clone size: -
V gene: TRBV7-8
D gene: -
CDR3 protein: CASSWAGSEAFF
CDR3 DNA: TGTGCCAGCAGCTGGGCGGGATCTGAAGCTTTCTTT